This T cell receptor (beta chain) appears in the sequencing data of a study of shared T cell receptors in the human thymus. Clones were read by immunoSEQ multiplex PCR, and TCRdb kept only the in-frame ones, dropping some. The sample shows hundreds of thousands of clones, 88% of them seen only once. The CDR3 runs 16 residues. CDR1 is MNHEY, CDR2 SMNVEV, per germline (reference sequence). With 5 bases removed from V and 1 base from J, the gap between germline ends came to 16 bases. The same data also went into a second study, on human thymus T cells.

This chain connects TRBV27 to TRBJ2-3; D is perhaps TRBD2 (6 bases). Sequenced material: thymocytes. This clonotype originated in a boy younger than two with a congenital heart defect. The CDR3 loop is CASSPRETRGTDTQYF. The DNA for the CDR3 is TGTGCCAGCAGTCCCAGGGAGACTAGAGGCACAGATACGCAGTATTTT.